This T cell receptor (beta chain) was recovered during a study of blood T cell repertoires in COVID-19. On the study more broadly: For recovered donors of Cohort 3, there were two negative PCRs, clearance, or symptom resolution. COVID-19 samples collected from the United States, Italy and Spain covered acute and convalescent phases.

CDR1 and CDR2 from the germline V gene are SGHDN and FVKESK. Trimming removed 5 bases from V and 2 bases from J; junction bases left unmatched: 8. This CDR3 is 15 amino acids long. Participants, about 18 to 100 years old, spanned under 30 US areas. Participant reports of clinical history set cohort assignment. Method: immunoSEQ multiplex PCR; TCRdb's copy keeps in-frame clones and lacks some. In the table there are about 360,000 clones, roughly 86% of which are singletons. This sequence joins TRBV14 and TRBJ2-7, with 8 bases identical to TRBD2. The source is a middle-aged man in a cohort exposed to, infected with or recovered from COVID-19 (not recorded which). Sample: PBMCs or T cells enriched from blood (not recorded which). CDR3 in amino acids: CASSFGLAGTYEQYF. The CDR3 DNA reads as TGTGCCAGCAGCTTCGGACTAGCCGGGACCTACGAGCAGTACTTC.